The sequence of this TCR beta chain was determined in a study of blood T cell repertoires in COVID-19. For the study at large: COVID-19 samples from acute and convalescent phases originated in the United States, Italy and Spain.

Germline values: CDR1 LGHNT, CDR2 FRNRAP. V dropped 4 bases and J dropped 2; count of bases not matched to a gene: 10. The CDR3 runs to 17 residues. The authors' processing: Amplified reference gene primers provided the basis for estimating nucleated cell counts. The protocol was immunoSEQ multiplex PCR, while the TCRdb copy is restricted to in-frame clones and leaves out a portion. V and J calls and clone size come straight from that table; D and trimming were deduced from the DNA. The sample includes just over 650,000 clones, 75% to 90% of them seen just once. The specimen was peripheral blood. The receptor's source is a woman between 18 and 29 years old with acute or convalescent COVID-19. The chain couples TRBV12-5 to TRBJ2-4, with 8 bases that match TRBD2. CDR3 coding DNA: TGTGCTAGTGGTTCTCTGCCGGGGGGGGGACCCAAAAACATTCAGTACTTC. Translation gives CASGSLPGGGPKNIQYF.